This is a list of T cell receptor beta chains from one sample in a study of blood T cell repertoires in COVID-19. Method: immunoSEQ multiplex PCR; TCRdb's copy keeps in-frame clones and lacks some. This sample has approximately 140,000 clones, with roughly nine tenths found just once. The specimen was peripheral blood. These receptors were obtained from a man between 18 and 29 years old with COVID-19, enrolled during active disease. Both conserved end residues are part of each CDR3. The D gene is left open where the match is weak. Size tells how often a clone was seen (once, few, many) or the class of an expanded clone, and some rows leave it out.

cdr3_nt | cdr3_aa | d_call | v_call | clone_size | j_call
TGTGCCAGCAGCCCTTTGGGAGGACTACTGCTTTTT | CASSPLGGLLLF | NA | TRBV28 | NA | TRBJ1-4
TGTGCCAGCAGTTTCCGCCGGACAGGGGAAATGGGCTACACCTTC | CASSFRRTGEMGYTF | TRBD1 | TRBV27 | NA | TRBJ1-2
TGTGCCAGCTCAGAGATGGAGGATGAAAAACTGCTTTTT | CASSEMEDEKLLF | NA | TRBV18 | NA | TRBJ1-4
TGTGCCAGTTCGGGACTAGCGGGGGAAGAGACCCAGTACTTC | CASSGLAGEETQYF | TRBD2 | TRBV19 | NA | TRBJ2-5
TGTGCCAGCAGCCAAGGGACAGGGAAAGATACGCAGTATTTT | CASSQGTGKDTQYF | TRBD1 | TRBV4-2 | NA | TRBJ2-3
TGTGCCAGCAGTTTGGGGCAGTTCTCCTACGAGCAGTACTTC | CASSLGQFSYEQYF | NA | TRBV28 | NA | TRBJ2-7
TGTGCCAGCTCGCCGGGTTCACTAGTTAGCTCCTACAATGAGCAGTTCTTC | CASSPGSLVSSYNEQFF | NA | TRBV18 | NA | TRBJ2-1
TGTGCCAGCAGACCCTCAGACAGAGGCAATCAGCCCCAGCATTTT | CASRPSDRGNQPQHF | NA | TRBV6-6 | NA | TRBJ1-5
TGTGCCAGCAGCTTATATGGGGGAGGGTCGGAGTTTGGCTACACCTTC | CASSLYGGGSEFGYTF | NA | TRBV7-2 | NA | TRBJ1-2
TGTGCCAGCAGCTTAGCGGCAGGGCGGGAGCTGTTTTTT | CASSLAAGRELFF | NA | TRBV7-6 | NA | TRBJ2-2
TGTGCCAGCAGTCCCCAGAATCAGCCCCAGCATTTT | CASSPQNQPQHF | NA | TRBV28 | few | TRBJ1-5
TGTGCCAGCAGTCGCCTAATCGAGCAGTACTTC | CASSRLIEQYF | NA | TRBV27 | NA | TRBJ2-7
TGTGCCAGCAGCCCTAGCGGGGGGAGCACAGATACGCAGTATTTT | CASSPSGGSTDTQYF | TRBD2 | TRBV6-4 | NA | TRBJ2-3
TGTGCTAGTGCCAACTTAGCGGGAGGGGACTACGAGCAGTACTTC | CASANLAGGDYEQYF | TRBD2 | TRBV12-5 | NA | TRBJ2-7
TGTGCCAGCAGCCCGACTAGCGGGGCGAGCTCCTACGAGCAGTACTTC | CASSPTSGASSYEQYF | TRBD2 | TRBV7-3 | NA | TRBJ2-7
TGTGCCAGCAGCCTGGGCGGGGTCTCCTACGAGCAGTACTTC | CASSLGGVSYEQYF | NA | TRBV6-5 | NA | TRBJ2-7
TGTGCCAGCAGCCCCGGGACAGGTCTCTACGAGCAGTACTTC | CASSPGTGLYEQYF | TRBD1 | TRBV11-3 | NA | TRBJ2-7
TGTGCCAGCAGTTATGACGTGGGAGTGTGGGAGACCCAGTACTTC | CASSYDVGVWETQYF | NA | TRBV6-6 | NA | TRBJ2-5
TGTGCCAGCAGTTCAATTCATTCGGAGGTCTACGAGCAGTACTTC | CASSSIHSEVYEQYF | NA | TRBV27 | NA | TRBJ2-7
TGTGCCAGTAGGGGGACATCCCAATTCGGAGGCTACACCTTC | CASRGTSQFGGYTF | NA | TRBV19 | NA | TRBJ1-2
TGTGCCAGCAGCCATCGGGACAGGACCTACGAGCAGTACTTC | CASSHRDRTYEQYF | TRBD1 | TRBV7-9 | NA | TRBJ2-7
TGTGCCAGCAGTTTACTCGGAGATTATCATTATGGCTACACCTTC | CASSLLGDYHYGYTF | NA | TRBV28 | few | TRBJ1-2
TGTGCCAGCAGACCGGGACAGGGGGGTCCCGGGGAGCTGTTTTTT | CASRPGQGGPGELFF | TRBD1 | TRBV28 | NA | TRBJ2-2
TGTGCCAGCAGCCCCGAAGGGGGTACCGGGGAGCTGTTTTTT | CASSPEGGTGELFF | NA | TRBV7-8 | NA | TRBJ2-2
TGCAGCGTTGTAGGACAGTCCCCCGAGCAGTACTTC | CSVVGQSPEQYF | NA | TRBV29-1 | NA | TRBJ2-7
TGTGCCAGTAGTATGTGGGAGGGCCAGTACAATGAGCAGTTCTTC | CASSMWEGQYNEQFF | TRBD2 | TRBV19 | NA | TRBJ2-1